This entry features one TCR beta chain sequence. Its antigen is unidentified. This specimen belongs to a study of T cell responses to AZD1222 COVID-19 vaccine. Study background: Second-dose schedules of about 4 or about 12 weeks were combined. Study outcomes and limitations: Baseline testing showed seropositivity in only six or seven AZD1222 recipients. Donors were largely white British and mainly female; clonal diversity was possibly underestimated.

The germline CDR1 and CDR2 sequences are SGHNT and YYREEE (reference sequence). Germline trimming cut 4 bases from V and 7 bases from J; bases unmatched to any gene: 17. This CDR3 spans 17 amino acids. Sequencing used immunoSEQ multiplex PCR; TCRdb keeps in-frame clones, though not all of them. This sample has some 120,000 clones, with around 92% found just once. This receptor was identified in an adult in good health. V gene TRBV5-4 combines with J gene TRBJ2-7; 10 nucleotides match TRBD2. The sample in question was peripheral blood, obtained on day 0 of AZD1222 vaccination. Written as DNA, the CDR3 is TGTGCCAGCAGCCCCCCCAACTTTCTAGCGGGAGAGGGTGAGCAGTACTTC. It translates to CASSPPNFLAGEGEQYF.